This T cell receptor beta chain was found in a study of beta chain features in type 1 diabetes. The wider study: Patients were similar to healthy donors in age and gender (as well as in cell yields). The examined sorted cells totaled 110 million or so across samples. Findings and caveats of the study: All four CD4+ subsets from Type 1 diabetes patients carried moderately but significantly shorter TCRB CDR3s. In type 1 diabetes patients, VDJ junctions had fewer insertions; deletions at these junctions were more frequent. A PCR bias possibly favoring shorter templates would apply equally to patients and controls.

Expressed TCRB transcripts got sequenced, as all isolated RNA was reverse transcribed. This table comes from immunoSEQ multiplex PCR, and its TCRdb copy is limited to in-frame clones, with some not included. The table lists 350,000 to 400,000 clones, 10% to 15% of them singletons. In regard to this clone: Its target is not known.

The CDR3 consists of 13 residues. Trimming took 4 bases from V and 2 from J, leaving 9 bases between them. The V gene's germline CDR1 is SGHRS and CDR2 YFSETQ. The receptor comes from a young woman with type 1 diabetes. The chain links TRBV5-1 to TRBJ1-1; possible D gene TRBD1, 5 bases. The sample comprised naive CD4+ T cells from blood. The CDR3 protein is CASSEGTNTEAFF. The DNA of the CDR3 is TGCGCCAGCAGCGAAGGGACTAACACTGAAGCTTTCTTT.